The 7 T cell receptor beta chains below come from one sample, sequenced in a study of blood T cell repertoires in COVID-19. The protocol was immunoSEQ multiplex PCR, while the TCRdb copy is restricted to in-frame clones and leaves out a portion. The sample carries fewer than 20,000 clones, roughly nine tenths recorded once. Sequenced input: peripheral blood. The receptors were sampled from a man at least 80 years old with acute or convalescent COVID-19.

J is TRBJ1-3 and V is TRBV24-1, with D perhaps matching TRBD1 (6 bases). Germline-derived CDR1 and CDR2 are KGHDR and SFDVKD. The CDR3 runs 17 residues. V dropped 3 bases and J dropped 0 bases, with 14 bases sitting between them. The CDR3 protein is CATSDPRDTSSGNTIYF. CDR3 in DNA: TGTGCCACCAGTGATCCCCGGGACACAAGCTCTGGAAACACCATATATTTT.

J is TRBJ1-5 and V is TRBV15; weak D call: TRBD1 (5 bases). V gave up 0 bases and J gave up 7 bases, with 13 bases separating them. The CDR3 consists of 15 residues. From germline, CDR1 is LNHNV and CDR2 YYDKDF (reference sequence). CDR3 nucleotides: TGTGCCACCAGCAGAGACGGGGGGGAAGGCCAGCCCCAGCATTTT. This translates into CATSRDGGEGQPQHF.

The chain carries TRBV23-1 and TRBJ1-2, with 9 nucleotides matching TRBD1. TRBV23-1 carries the ORF label, with uncertain function. V lost 4 bases, J lost 4 bases, and 7 bases stayed unmatched. The CDR3 sequence is 15 residues long. The CDR3, as DNA: TGCGCCAGCAGTCGAACAGGGGGCAGCGTCTATGGCTACACCTTC. Protein: CASSRTGGSVYGYTF.

The chain links TRBV29-1 to TRBJ2-2; a weak D match, TRBD1 (5 bases). Germline-derived CDR1 and CDR2 are SQVTM and ANQGSEA. The V end lost 4 bases, the J end lost 1 base, and 7 bases lay between the germline ends. The CDR3 sequence is 13 residues long. CDR3 coding DNA: TGCAGCGTTGTAACAGGGAACACCGGGGAGCTGTTTTTT. This codes for CSVVTGNTGELFF.

The genes are TRBV4-1 and TRBJ1-1; D is perhaps TRBD1 (5 bases). The CDR3 totals 14 residues. Germline-derived CDR1 and CDR2 are MGHRA and YSYEKL. Trimming took off 1 base at V and 7 bases at J, with 13 bases between the two ends. The CDR3 reads CASSQVSAGGEAFF. The CDR3 nucleotides are TGCGCCAGCAGCCAAGTAAGTGCCGGGGGTGAAGCTTTCTTT.

This chain links TRBV20-1 with TRBJ1-2; D unresolved. This CDR3 comprises 11 residues. Germline lookup yields CDR1 DFQATT and CDR2 SNEGSKA (reference sequence). Between the trimmed V and J ends, which lost 6 bases and 2 bases, there was a span of 7 bases. CDR3 sequence reads: CSAAGNYGYTF. CDR3 nucleotides: TGCAGTGCCGCGGGCAACTATGGCTACACCTTC.

This clone has a single count. The CDR3 sequence: CAAGGPGQADQETQYF. In DNA, the CDR3 is TGTGCCGCCGGGGGACCGGGACAGGCCGACCAAGAGACCCAGTACTTC. The chain combines TRBV10-3 with TRBJ2-5; 8 bases agree with TRBD1. The V segment lost 11 bases and the J segment 0 bases; nucleotides outside the gene matches: 14. Germline V gene data show CDR1 as ENHRY and CDR2 as SYGVKD. The CDR3 runs to 16 residues.